This T cell receptor beta chain originates from a study of CD8 T cells in Susac syndrome. Study results and limitations: Acknowledgment was made by the study that its TCR sequencing and HLA analysis involved a relatively small number of individuals.

V lost 0 bases, J lost 3 bases, and 9 bases stayed unmatched. CDR1 is LNHNV and CDR2 is YYDKDF in the germline V gene (reference sequence). This CDR3 comprises 17 residues. Comment on this clonotype: Its antigen is as yet unknown.

TEMRA cells were FACS-enriched, while CD8+ and CD4+ T cells were negatively isolated. Reverse transcription of about 0.45 to 1 ug RNA used random hexamers. In TCRdb, the immunoSEQ multiplex PCR reads were re-called with MiXCR into one record per CDR3 protein. Of around 280,000 distinct CDR3 sequences in the sample, about 92% are singletons; the top ten hold approximately 0.065%. V usage is TRBV15 and J usage is TRBJ2-3; TRBD2 matches 7 bases. The material sequenced was CD4+ T cells from PBMCs. This clonotype originated in a human donor with multiple sclerosis. Written as DNA, the CDR3 is TGTGCCACCAGCAGAGATGGGGGGGGAAAAAGGACAGATACGCAGTATTTT. Protein: CATSRDGGGKRTDTQYF. Variable domain in full (rest from reference TRBV15 and TRBJ2-3): DAMVIQNPRYQVTQFGKPVTLSCSQTLNHNVMYWYQQKSSQAPKLLFHYYDKDFNNEADTPDNFQSRRPNTSFCFLDIRSPGLGDTAMYLCATSRDGGGKRTDTQYFGPGTRLTVL.